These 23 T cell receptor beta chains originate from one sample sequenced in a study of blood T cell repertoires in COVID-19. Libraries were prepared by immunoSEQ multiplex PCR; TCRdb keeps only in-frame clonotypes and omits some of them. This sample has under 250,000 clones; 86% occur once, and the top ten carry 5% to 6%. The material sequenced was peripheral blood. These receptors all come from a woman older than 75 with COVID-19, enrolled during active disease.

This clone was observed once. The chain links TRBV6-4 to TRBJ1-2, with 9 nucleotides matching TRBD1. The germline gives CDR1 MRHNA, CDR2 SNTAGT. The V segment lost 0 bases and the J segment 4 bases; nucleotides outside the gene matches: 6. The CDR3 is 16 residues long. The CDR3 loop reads CASSDSGTGPIYGYTF. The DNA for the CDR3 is TGTGCCAGCAGTGACTCTGGGACAGGGCCCATCTATGGCTACACCTTC.

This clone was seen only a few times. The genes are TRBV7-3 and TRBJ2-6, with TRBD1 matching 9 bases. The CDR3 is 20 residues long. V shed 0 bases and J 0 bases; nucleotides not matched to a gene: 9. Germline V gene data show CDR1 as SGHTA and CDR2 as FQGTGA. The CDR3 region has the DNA TGTGCCAGCAGCTTAACGGGATCCGGGACAGGGTACTCTGGGGCCAACGTCCTGACTTTC. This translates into CASSLTGSGTGYSGANVLTF.

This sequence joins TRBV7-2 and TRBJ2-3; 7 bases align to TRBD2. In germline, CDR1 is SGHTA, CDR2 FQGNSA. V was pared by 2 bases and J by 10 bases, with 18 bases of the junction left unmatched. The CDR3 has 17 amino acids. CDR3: CASSLRAGLGLRVAQYF. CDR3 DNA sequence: TGTGCCAGCAGCTTAAGGGCTGGACTAGGGCTCCGAGTGGCGCAGTATTTT.

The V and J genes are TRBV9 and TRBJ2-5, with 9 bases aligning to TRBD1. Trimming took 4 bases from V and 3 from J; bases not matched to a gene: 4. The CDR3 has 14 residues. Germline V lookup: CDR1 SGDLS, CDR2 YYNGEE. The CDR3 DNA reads TGTGCCAGCAGCCTCGGGACAGGGAAAGAGACCCAGTACTTC. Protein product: CASSLGTGKETQYF.

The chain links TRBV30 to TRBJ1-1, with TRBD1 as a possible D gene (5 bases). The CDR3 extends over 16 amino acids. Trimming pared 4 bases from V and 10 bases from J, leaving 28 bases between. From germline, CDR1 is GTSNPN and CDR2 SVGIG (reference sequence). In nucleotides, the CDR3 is TGTGCCTGGAATCGTCAGGACAAACGAGCAAATTCGGGAGCTTTCTTT. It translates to CAWNRQDKRANSGAFF. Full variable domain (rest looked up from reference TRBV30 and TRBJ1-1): SQTIHQWPATLVQPVGSPLSLECTVEGTSNPNLYWYRQAAGRGLQLLFYSVGIGQISSEVPQNLSASRPQDRQFILSSKKLLLSDSGFYLCAWNRQDKRANSGAFFGQGTRLTVV.

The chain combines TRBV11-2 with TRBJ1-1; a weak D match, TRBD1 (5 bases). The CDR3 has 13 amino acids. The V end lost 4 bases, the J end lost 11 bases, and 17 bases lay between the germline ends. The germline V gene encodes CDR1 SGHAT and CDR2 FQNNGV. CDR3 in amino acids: CASSSNYQGMAFF. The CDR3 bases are TGTGCCAGCAGCTCAAATTACCAGGGCATGGCTTTCTTT. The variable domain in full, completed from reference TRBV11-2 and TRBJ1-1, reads EAGVAQSPRYKIIEKRQSVAFWCNPISGHATLYWYQQILGQGPKLLIQFQNNGVVDDSQLPKDRFSAERLKGVDSTLKIQPAKLEDSAVYLCASSSNYQGMAFFGQGTRLTVV.

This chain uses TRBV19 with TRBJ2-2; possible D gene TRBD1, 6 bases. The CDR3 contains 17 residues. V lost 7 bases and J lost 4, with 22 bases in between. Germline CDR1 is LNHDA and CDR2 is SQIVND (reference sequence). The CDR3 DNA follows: TGTGCCAGTAAAGGGGCAGGGGCTGAGTGGGTCACCGGGGAGCTGTTTTTT. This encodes CASKGAGAEWVTGELFF. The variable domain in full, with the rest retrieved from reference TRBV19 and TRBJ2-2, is DGGITQSPKYLFRKEGQNVTLSCEQNLNHDAMYWYRQDPGQGLRLIYYSQIVNDFQKGDIAEGYSVSREKKESFPLTVTSAQKNPTAFYLCASKGAGAEWVTGELFFGEGSRLTVL.

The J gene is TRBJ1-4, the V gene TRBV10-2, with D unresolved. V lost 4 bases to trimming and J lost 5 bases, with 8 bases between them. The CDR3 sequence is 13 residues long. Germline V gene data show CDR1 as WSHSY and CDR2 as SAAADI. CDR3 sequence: CASSVAVNEKLFF. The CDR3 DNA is TGCGCCAGCAGTGTGGCTGTCAATGAAAAACTGTTTTTT.

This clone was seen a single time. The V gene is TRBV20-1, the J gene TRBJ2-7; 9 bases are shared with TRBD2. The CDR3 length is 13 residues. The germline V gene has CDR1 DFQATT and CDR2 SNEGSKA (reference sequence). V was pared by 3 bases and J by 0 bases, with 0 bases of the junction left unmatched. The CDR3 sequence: CSASSGGSYEQYV. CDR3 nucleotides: TGCAGTGCTAGTAGCGGGGGCTCCTACGAGCAGTACGTC.

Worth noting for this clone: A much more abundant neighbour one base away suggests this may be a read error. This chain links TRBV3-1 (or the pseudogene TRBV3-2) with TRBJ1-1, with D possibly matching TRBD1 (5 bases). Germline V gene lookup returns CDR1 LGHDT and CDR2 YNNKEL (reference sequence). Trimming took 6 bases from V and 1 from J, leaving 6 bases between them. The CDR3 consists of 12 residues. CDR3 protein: CASSQGNTEAFF. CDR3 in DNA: TGTGCCAGCAGTCAGGGGAACACTGAAGCTTTCTTT.

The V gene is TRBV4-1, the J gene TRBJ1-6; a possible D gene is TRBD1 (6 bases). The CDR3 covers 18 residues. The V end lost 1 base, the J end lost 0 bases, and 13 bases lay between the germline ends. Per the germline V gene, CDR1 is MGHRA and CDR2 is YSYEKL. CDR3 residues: CASSQVGGSGSYNSPLHF. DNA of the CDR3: TGCGCCAGCAGCCAAGTAGGGGGTTCAGGCTCCTATAATTCACCCCTCCACTTT.

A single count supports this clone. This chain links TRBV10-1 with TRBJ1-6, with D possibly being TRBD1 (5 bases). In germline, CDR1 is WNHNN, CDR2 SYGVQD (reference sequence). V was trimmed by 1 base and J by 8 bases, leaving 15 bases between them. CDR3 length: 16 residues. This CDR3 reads CASSEFRGVVDSPLHF. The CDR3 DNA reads TGCGCCAGCAGTGAGTTTCGGGGGGTTGTTGATTCACCCCTCCACTTT.

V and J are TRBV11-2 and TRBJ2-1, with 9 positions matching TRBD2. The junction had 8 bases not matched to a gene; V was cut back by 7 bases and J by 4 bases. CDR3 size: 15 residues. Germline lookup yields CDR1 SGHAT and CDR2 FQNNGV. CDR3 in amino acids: CASILLAGMYNEQFF. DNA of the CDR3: TGTGCCAGCATCCTGCTAGCGGGGATGTACAATGAGCAGTTCTTC.

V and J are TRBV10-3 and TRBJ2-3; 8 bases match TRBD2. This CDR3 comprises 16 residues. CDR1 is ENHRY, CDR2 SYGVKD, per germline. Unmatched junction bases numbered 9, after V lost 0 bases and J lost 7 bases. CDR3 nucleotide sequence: TGTGCCATCAGTGAGTCCGGGGGGGCAGGCCAGAATACGCAGTATTTT. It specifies CAISESGGAGQNTQYF.

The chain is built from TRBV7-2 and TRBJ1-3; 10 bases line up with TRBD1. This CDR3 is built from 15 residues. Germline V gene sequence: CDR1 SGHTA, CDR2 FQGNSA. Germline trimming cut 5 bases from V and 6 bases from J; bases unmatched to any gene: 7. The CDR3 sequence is CASSPLRQGANTIYF. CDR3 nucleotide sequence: TGTGCCAGCAGCCCCCTCCGACAGGGGGCAAACACCATATATTTT.

The CDR3, as DNA: TGTGCCAGCAGTGAGAGGGGGCTTGGGGAGACCCAGTACTTC. This gives the protein CASSERGLGETQYF. V and J are TRBV6-1 and TRBJ2-5; TRBD1 matches 7 bases. Germline-derived CDR1 and CDR2 are MNHNS and SASEGT. V gave up 3 bases and J gave up 5 bases; unmatched junction bases: 6. The CDR3 totals 14 residues.

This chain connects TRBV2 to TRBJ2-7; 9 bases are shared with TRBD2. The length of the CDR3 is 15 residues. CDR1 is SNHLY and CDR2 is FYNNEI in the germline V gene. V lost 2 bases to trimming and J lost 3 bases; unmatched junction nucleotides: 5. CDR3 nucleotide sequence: TGTGCCAGCAGTGAAAGCGGGGGGAAGGACTACGAGCAGTACGTC. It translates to CASSESGGKDYEQYV.

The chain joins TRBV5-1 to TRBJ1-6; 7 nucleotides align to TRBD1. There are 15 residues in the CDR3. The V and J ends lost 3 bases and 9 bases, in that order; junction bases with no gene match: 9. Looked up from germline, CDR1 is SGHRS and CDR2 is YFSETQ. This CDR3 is CASSSSDRVGSPLHF. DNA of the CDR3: TGCGCCAGCAGCTCCTCAGACAGGGTCGGTTCACCCCTCCACTTT.

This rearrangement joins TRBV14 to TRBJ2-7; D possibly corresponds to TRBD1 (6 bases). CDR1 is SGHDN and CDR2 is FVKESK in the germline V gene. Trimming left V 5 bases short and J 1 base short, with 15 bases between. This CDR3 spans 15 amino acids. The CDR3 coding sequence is TGTGCCAGCAGCTACGGACAGATTCCATCCTACGAGCAGTACGTC. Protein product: CASSYGQIPSYEQYV.

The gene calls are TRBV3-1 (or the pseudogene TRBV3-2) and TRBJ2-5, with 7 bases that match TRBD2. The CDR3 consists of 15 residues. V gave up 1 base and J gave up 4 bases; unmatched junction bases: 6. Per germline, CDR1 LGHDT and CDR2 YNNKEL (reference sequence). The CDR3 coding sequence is TGTGCCAGCAGCCAAGGACTAGCATGGGCAGAGACCCAGTACTTC. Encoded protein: CASSQGLAWAETQYF.

The CDR3 reads CASSLGGNYGYTF. CDR3 DNA sequence: TGTGCCAGCAGCTTGGGCGGTAACTATGGCTACACCTTC. The gene calls are TRBV5-5 and TRBJ1-2; D remains unclear. Deletions cut 0 bases from V and 1 base from J, with 4 bases between. CDR3 length equals 13 residues. Germline V lookup: CDR1 SGHKS, CDR2 YYEKEE (reference sequence).

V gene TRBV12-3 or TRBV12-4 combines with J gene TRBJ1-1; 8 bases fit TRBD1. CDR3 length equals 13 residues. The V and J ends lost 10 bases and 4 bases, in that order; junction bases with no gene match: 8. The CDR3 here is CANSGQGATEAFF. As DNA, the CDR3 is TGTGCCAACTCCGGACAGGGTGCCACTGAAGCTTTCTTT.

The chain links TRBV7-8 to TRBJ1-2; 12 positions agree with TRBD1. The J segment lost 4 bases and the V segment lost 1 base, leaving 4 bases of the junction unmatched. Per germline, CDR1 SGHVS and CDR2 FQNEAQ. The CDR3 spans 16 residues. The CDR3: CASSLGDRGRVYGYTF. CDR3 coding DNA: TGTGCCAGCAGCTTAGGGGACAGGGGGCGCGTCTATGGCTACACCTTC.